The 32 T cell receptor beta chains below come from one sample, sequenced in a study of post-analysis software for immune sequencing data. Study results and caveats: The study found TRBV5-6, TRBV5-1 and TRBV20-1 among a handful of TRBV segments more frequent in patients than controls.

Built from TCR beta cDNA, the libraries had unique molecular identifiers in them. TCRdb re-called the PCR reads with MiXCR, one entry per CDR3 protein. The table records fewer than 850,000 distinct CDR3 sequences, about 27% of them present only once. Their antigens are not known. The source material was blood. The receptors stem from a girl aged 5-17 years with multiple sclerosis.

The CDR3 DNA follows: TGTGCCAGCAGACCCGGGACAGCTTGGGGCAATCAGCCCCAGCATTTT. Translation: CASRPGTAWGNQPQHF. The chain employs TRBV2 and TRBJ1-5; 7 bases fit TRBD1. Germline loops: CDR1 SNHLY, CDR2 FYNNEI. The junction had 10 bases not matched to a gene; V was cut back by 6 bases and J by 2 bases. The CDR3 is made up of 16 amino acids.

V usage is TRBV4-3 and J usage is TRBJ1-5, with D hard to call. Trimming cost V 0 bases and J 7 bases, with 7 bases left between them. Germline values: CDR1 LGHNA, CDR2 YSLEER. The CDR3 sequence is 13 residues long. In DNA, the CDR3 is TGCGCCAGCAGCCAAGATAGGAGGCAGCCCCAGCATTTT. This sequence encodes CASSQDRRQPQHF.

A few counts support this clonotype. This chain joins TRBV13 and TRBJ1-6; TRBD1 is a possible D gene (5 bases). From germline, CDR1 is PRHDT and CDR2 FYEKMQ (reference sequence). Trimming took off 5 bases at V and 10 bases at J, with 21 bases between the two ends. The CDR3 length is 16 residues. The CDR3 protein is CASSPKAGGGGSPLHF. CDR3 bases: TGTGCCAGCAGCCCCAAAGCGGGTGGGGGAGGGTCACCCCTCCACTTT.

The chain employs TRBV21-1 and TRBJ1-5; the table's TRBD1 call for D was not verified on the DNA. TRBV21-1 is termed a pseudogene. This CDR3 contains 19 residues. The DNA of the CDR3 is TGTGCCAGCAGCAAAGGTACTCCACCGGGACAGACGCCTATCAGCCCCCAGCATTTT. Translated, it gives CASSKGTPPGQTPISPQHF.

The chain has TRBV5-1 and TRBJ2-3; D is unclear. The length of the CDR3 is 16 residues. From germline, CDR1 is SGHRS and CDR2 YFSETQ. Trimming removed 4 bases from V and 1 base from J, with 16 bases in between. CDR3 DNA sequence: TGCGCCAGCAGCCCCCGAGGTGCGGATCGCACAGATACGCAGTATTTT. It is translated as CASSPRGADRTDTQYF.

V gene TRBV20-1 combines with J gene TRBJ2-7; no clear D. V lost 5 bases, J lost 2 bases, and 7 bases lay in between. This CDR3 has 11 residues. Germline V gene sequence: CDR1 DFQATT, CDR2 SNEGSKA (reference sequence). CDR3 DNA sequence: TGCAGTGCTGGCCGAGCCTACGAGCAGTACTTC. This sequence encodes CSAGRAYEQYF.

In its sample, this clonotype was seen many times. The chain couples TRBV29-1 to TRBJ2-5; a possible D gene is TRBD2 (6 bases). The germline CDR1 and CDR2 sequences are SQVTM and ANQGSEA. The V and J ends lost 2 bases and 2 bases respectively, with 9 bases between them. The length of the CDR3 is 13 residues. CDR3: CSVERGLQETQYF. CDR3 nucleotide sequence: TGCAGCGTTGAACGGGGGTTGCAAGAGACCCAGTACTTC.

V gene TRBV7-2 combines with J gene TRBJ1-1; perhaps TRBD1 as D (6 bases). Germline values: CDR1 SGHTA, CDR2 FQGNSA. This CDR3 spans 15 amino acids. Trimming removed 4 bases at V and 2 bases at J, with 14 bases between. CDR3 DNA sequence: TGTGCCAGCAGCTCCGGGGGGGGCGCCAACACTGAAGCTTTCTTT. It translates to CASSSGGGANTEAFF.

The chain joins TRBV5-1 to TRBJ2-1; D not resolved. Trimming removed 0 bases at V and 5 bases at J, with 6 bases between. Looked up from germline, CDR1 is SGHRS and CDR2 is YFSETQ. The CDR3 is 13 amino acids. DNA for the CDR3: TGCGCCAGCAGCTTGGTTCGGAACAATGAGCAGTTCTTC. Translation: CASSLVRNNEQFF.

This clonotype was found a few times. The V gene is TRBV27, the J gene TRBJ1-6, with D tentatively TRBD1 (6 bases). Germline CDR1 MNHEY, CDR2 SMNVEV (reference sequence). Trimming removed 3 bases at V and 1 base at J, with 22 bases between. The CDR3 totals 20 residues. CDR3 residues: CASSFPVSGTRGSYNSPLHF. The CDR3 DNA sequence: TGTGCCAGCAGTTTCCCGGTTAGCGGGACAAGGGGGTCCTATAATTCACCCCTCCACTTT.

In its sample, this clonotype was seen a few times. The chain uses TRBV12-3 or TRBV12-4 and TRBJ2-5, with 10 bases that match TRBD2. J gave up 5 bases and V 1 base, and 7 bases lay outside the gene matches. This CDR3 contains 16 residues. The DNA of the CDR3 is TGTGCCAGCAGTTTAGAGCGAGCGGGGGGGTCGGAGACCCAGTACTTC. This translates into CASSLERAGGSETQYF.

This clonotype was seen more than once but under ten times. V usage is TRBV5-5 and J usage is TRBJ2-7; 7 bases are shared with TRBD1. Germline values: CDR1 SGHKS, CDR2 YYEKEE (reference sequence). Unmatched junction bases numbered 8, after V lost 4 bases and J lost 1 base. The CDR3 sequence is 15 residues long. The CDR3 here is CASSLGGFRSYEQYF. The CDR3 coding sequence is TGTGCCAGCAGCCTAGGGGGCTTTCGTTCCTACGAGCAGTACTTC.

This chain uses TRBV20-1 with TRBJ1-3; D uncertain. Trimming shortened V by 0 bases and J by 2 bases, and 11 bases separated the two germline ends. This CDR3 spans 15 amino acids. The V gene's germline CDR1 is DFQATT and CDR2 SNEGSKA (reference sequence). The CDR3, as DNA: TGCAGTGCTAGAGATTCTTCAGAGCCTGGAAACACCATATATTTT. Translation: CSARDSSEPGNTIYF.

V is TRBV5-3 and J is TRBJ2-1; the match to TRBD2 covers 12 bases. TRBV5-3 is sorted into the ORF group, with uncertain function. The CDR3 spans 15 residues. Trimming removed 8 bases from V and 15 bases from J; junction bases left unmatched: 18. The CDR3 coding sequence is TGTGCCAGCAGGGGTCGGCTAGCGGGAGGGAGTAGGCTGTTCTTC. This translates into CASRGRLAGGSRLFF.

There are a few counts of this clonotype. The J gene is TRBJ2-1, the V gene TRBV28; 7 bases align to TRBD2. The CDR3 contains 15 residues. Trimming removed 5 bases from V and 2 bases from J; junction bases left unmatched: 6. Germline loops: CDR1 MDHEN, CDR2 SYDVKM. CDR3 DNA sequence: TGTGCCAGCAGTCCCCGGGAGGTCCCCTACAATGAGCAGTTCTTC. It yields the protein CASSPREVPYNEQFF.

This clonotype was seen more than once but under ten times. V and J are TRBV28 and TRBJ2-7; tentative D call: TRBD2 (6 bases). The CDR3 totals 16 residues. Germline V CDR1 and CDR2: MDHEN, SYDVKM. Trimming shortened V by 5 bases and J by 0 bases, and 17 bases separated the two germline ends. CDR3 in amino acids: CASSHPLASSSYEQYF. The CDR3, as DNA: TGTGCCAGCAGTCATCCTCTAGCGAGCAGCTCCTACGAGCAGTACTTC.

The chain joins TRBV6-5 to TRBJ1-2; tentatively, D is TRBD1 (5 bases). The V and J ends lost 8 bases and 8 bases respectively, with 15 bases between them. From germline, CDR1 is MNHEY and CDR2 SVGAGI. The CDR3 is made up of 12 amino acids. CDR3 protein: CASGTPRGGYTF. The CDR3 region has the DNA TGTGCCAGCGGGACGCCTCGTGGGGGCTACACCTTC.

This clonotype appeared a few times. The J gene is TRBJ2-5, the V gene TRBV12-5; either TRBD1 or TRBD2 may supply D (5 bases each). Germline V gives CDR1 LGHNT, CDR2 FRNRAP. The CDR3 is made up of 14 amino acids. V was pared by 5 bases and J by 5 bases, with 15 bases between. CDR3 sequence: CASGLFPEGETQYF. The DNA for the CDR3 is TGTGCTAGTGGTCTCTTCCCCGAGGGGGAGACCCAGTACTTC.

The chain is built from TRBV6-5 and TRBJ2-1, with 12 bases fitting TRBD1. J was trimmed by 8 bases and V by 5 bases; bases with no gene match: 10. The germline V gene has CDR1 MNHEY and CDR2 SVGAGI. The CDR3 loop spans 16 amino acids. The DNA of the CDR3 is TGTGCCAGCAGTACTCCCGGGACAGGGGGCTTGGATGAGCAGTTCTTC. Protein: CASSTPGTGGLDEQFF.

This clonotype was counted only a few times. The rearrangement uses TRBV20-1 and TRBJ2-5, with D unresolved. CDR3 size: 11 residues. V was clipped by 8 bases and J by 4 bases, with 11 bases between them. Looked up from germline, CDR1 is DFQATT and CDR2 is SNEGSKA (reference sequence). The CDR3 region has the DNA TGCAGTCTCCAGGCTGGAGAGACCCAGTACTTC. The encoded protein is CSLQAGETQYF.

This clonotype was found a few times. The rearrangement links TRBV4-1 to TRBJ2-6; no definite D call. This CDR3 region has 17 residues. The V and J ends lost 5 bases and 2 bases respectively, with 16 bases between them. Germline V gene sequence: CDR1 MGHRA, CDR2 YSYEKL. The CDR3 sequence: CASSEKGGGTGANVLTF. CDR3 sequence (DNA): TGCGCCAGCAGCGAAAAGGGTGGCGGTACTGGGGCCAACGTCCTGACTTTC.

This clonotype was recorded a few times. The genes are TRBV6-2 or TRBV6-3 and TRBJ1-1, with 7 nucleotides matching TRBD1. Germline V gives CDR1 MNHEY, CDR2 SVGEGT. With V trimmed by 0 bases and J by 1 base, 11 bases remained unmatched. The CDR3 has 18 residues. The CDR3 DNA is TGTGCCAGCAGTTACTCGTTGATGGGACAGATGAAGAACACTGAAGCTTTCTTT. This translates into CASSYSLMGQMKNTEAFF.

This clonotype has more than one count but fewer than ten. One end of the junction fails to match germline, which may point to a read error. This sequence joins TRBV5-1 and TRBJ2-3, with D possibly TRBD2 on 5 matching bases. CDR1 is SGHRS and CDR2 is YFSETQ in the germline V gene. The CDR3 runs to 14 residues. The CDR3 region is CANSLGGAADTQYF. For the CDR3, the DNA is TGCGCCAACAGCCTAGGAGGAGCGGCAGATACGCAGTATTTT.

There are a few counts of this clonotype. The chain recombines TRBV20-1 with TRBJ2-1; 7 bases are a match to TRBD2. Germline V gene sequence: CDR1 DFQATT, CDR2 SNEGSKA (reference sequence). J was trimmed by 0 bases and V by 3 bases; bases with no gene match: 5. This CDR3 region has 15 residues. CDR3 sequence (DNA): TGCAGTGCTAGTGAAGTAGCGGGCTCCTACAATGAGCAGTTCTTC. It translates to CSASEVAGSYNEQFF.

The chain links TRBV20-1 to TRBJ2-4; tentatively, D is TRBD2 (6 bases). Germline CDR1 and CDR2: DFQATT and SNEGSKA (reference sequence). The V gene lost 3 bases and the J gene lost 5 bases, with 17 bases spanning the gap. The CDR3 totals 15 residues. The CDR3 is CSASTSGTWQNIQYF. In nucleotides, the CDR3 is TGCAGTGCTAGCACCTCCGGGACTTGGCAAAACATTCAGTACTTC.

The sample holds a few counts of this clonotype. The V gene is TRBV7-9, the J gene TRBJ2-5; 11 nucleotides agree with TRBD2. J gave up 5 bases and V 5 bases, and 7 bases lay outside the gene matches. The CDR3 runs to 15 residues. The germline V gene has CDR1 SEHNR and CDR2 FQNEAQ (reference sequence). The CDR3 DNA follows: TGTGCCAGCAGCATTAGCGGGAGGGCCTCGGAGACCCAGTACTTC. It is translated as CASSISGRASETQYF.

This clonotype occurred many times. The rearrangement uses TRBV29-1 and TRBJ2-1, with 9 bases matching TRBD2. The CDR3 totals 14 residues. Germline V gives CDR1 SQVTM, CDR2 ANQGSEA. V lost 7 bases to trimming and J lost 3 bases; unmatched junction nucleotides: 7. The CDR3 reads CSGADSGSYNEQFF. The CDR3 nucleotides read TGCAGCGGGGCCGATAGCGGGAGCTACAATGAGCAGTTCTTC.

This clonotype was seen a single time. CDR3 coding DNA: TGTGCCAGCAGTAAACCACGACCGGACGCCCTTTTTTATGGCTACACCTTC. Residues: CASSKPRPDALFYGYTF. V is TRBV28 and J is TRBJ1-2; D remains unclear. Looked up from germline, CDR1 is MDHEN and CDR2 is SYDVKM. The CDR3 totals 17 residues. Trimming removed 5 bases at V and 5 bases at J, with 24 bases between.

As concerns this clonotype: A junction end diverges from the germline sequence, so it may reflect a read error. The chain couples TRBV7-2 to TRBJ1-2; D call uncertain. The CDR3 extends over 16 amino acids. CDR1 is SGHTA, CDR2 FQGNSA, per germline. The chain's CDR3 is CAGSLAADSTNYGYTF. CDR3 nucleotide sequence: TGTGCCGGCAGCTTAGCGGCGGATAGTACTAACTATGGCTACACCTTC.

This clonotype was found a few times. The J gene is TRBJ2-3, the V gene TRBV28, with TRBD2 matching over 15 bases. Germline trimming cut 2 bases from V and 0 bases from J; bases unmatched to any gene: 3. CDR1 and CDR2 (germline): MDHEN, SYDVKM. The CDR3 length is 18 residues. This CDR3 is CASSLPGLAGGSTDTQYF. The CDR3 region has the DNA TGTGCCAGCAGTTTACCGGGACTAGCGGGAGGCAGCACAGATACGCAGTATTTT.

Regarding this clonotype: One end of the junction fails to match germline, which may point to a read error. The V and J genes are TRBV7-9 and TRBJ1-1; 7 bases agree with TRBD1. The CDR3 contains 16 residues. Germline CDR1 reads SEHNR; CDR2 reads FQNEAQ (reference sequence). The CDR3: CAGSPWTGGLNTEAFF. CDR3 DNA: TGTGCCGGCAGCCCTTGGACAGGCGGGCTGAACACTGAAGCTTTCTTT.

This clonotype occurred a few times. The chain carries TRBV29-1 and TRBJ2-3, with D unresolved. The CDR3 is 12 amino acids. Germline CDR1 reads SQVTM; CDR2 reads ANQGSEA. Trimming took off 4 bases at V and 5 bases at J, with 10 bases between the two ends. The CDR3 protein is CSVGVGRDTQYF. Here the CDR3 DNA reads TGCAGCGTTGGGGTAGGCCGAGATACGCAGTATTTT.